Following are 19 T cell receptor beta chains from one sample sequenced in a study of T cell repertoires in cytomegalovirus infection. Each CDR3 protein is one row after TCRdb ran MiXCR on the reads. The data hold about 500,000 distinct CDR3 sequences, with 30% to 35% observed a single time. Their cognate antigens are unknown. Source: cultured PBMCs, taken from culture after CMV antigen stimulation. Receptor source: a human donor in good health (CMV status not recorded). Some clones in this sample may be carry-over from other donors' samples.

This clonotype came up a few times. The chain is built from TRBV19 and TRBJ2-1; D not certain. Trimming left V 6 bases short and J 0 bases short, with 15 bases between. Germline CDR1 and CDR2: LNHDA and SQIVND (reference sequence). This CDR3 has 16 residues. The CDR3 nucleotides read TGTGCCAGTAGGGATTTGTACAGAGGCTCCTACAATGAGCAGTTCTTC. Translated: CASRDLYRGSYNEQFF.

The chain combines TRBV6-6 with TRBJ2-2, with D perhaps assigned TRBD1 or TRBD2 (8 bases each). Trimming pared 7 bases from V and 0 bases from J, leaving 21 bases between. This CDR3 contains 18 residues. Germline V lookup: CDR1 MNHNY, CDR2 SVGAGI (reference sequence). The CDR3 spells CASTKTGQGLANTGELFF. The DNA of the CDR3 is TGTGCCAGCACCAAAACCGGACAGGGACTAGCGAACACCGGGGAGCTGTTTTTT.

This clonotype turned up a few times. The V gene is TRBV4-1, the J gene TRBJ2-1; 7 positions match TRBD2. After removal of 3 bases from V and 2 bases from J, the junction contained 4 bases not matched to a gene. From germline, CDR1 is MGHRA and CDR2 YSYEKL. This CDR3 spans 15 amino acids. The CDR3 nucleotides read TGCGCCAGCAGCCAGGGAGCGGGAACCTACAATGAGCAGTTCTTC. Translated: CASSQGAGTYNEQFF.

This clonotype was picked up a small number of times. The chain joins TRBV28 to TRBJ2-7, with a weak D call TRBD1 (7 bases). CDR1 is MDHEN, CDR2 SYDVKM, per germline. There are 13 residues in the CDR3. V shed 5 bases and J shed 5 bases, with 13 bases lying between them. CDR3 region: CASSPGGLHEQYF. The CDR3 nucleotides read TGTGCCAGCAGTCCAGGGGGACTCCACGAGCAGTACTTC.

This chain connects TRBV28 to TRBJ1-6, with a tentative D call TRBD1 (6 bases). The germline V gene encodes CDR1 MDHEN and CDR2 SYDVKM. Trimming removed 5 bases at V and 19 bases at J, with 18 bases between. There are 12 residues in the CDR3. The CDR3: CASSRGGTADHF. CDR3 in DNA: TGTGCCAGCAGTAGGGGGGGAACAGCCGATCACTTT.

This clonotype has more than one count but fewer than ten. The chain couples TRBV4-1 to TRBJ2-1; D perhaps matches TRBD2 (6 bases). Germline loops: CDR1 MGHRA, CDR2 YSYEKL. Trimming removed 2 bases from V and 6 bases from J, with 23 bases in between. The CDR3 sequence is 18 residues long. This CDR3 reads CASSQHTAGVGRGNEQFF. CDR3 in DNA: TGCGCCAGCAGCCAACATACAGCGGGCGTAGGGCGGGGCAATGAGCAGTTCTTC.

This clonotype was recorded a few times. V and J are TRBV11-2 and TRBJ1-5; D ambiguous. V shed 4 bases and J shed 5 bases, with 6 bases lying between them. CDR3 size: 12 residues. Germline V lookup: CDR1 SGHAT, CDR2 FQNNGV. CDR3 nucleotide sequence: TGTGCCAGCAGCTCAGATGATCAGCCCCAGCATTTT. Its translation is CASSSDDQPQHF.

This clonotype has a count of ten or more. V and J are TRBV7-2 and TRBJ2-7; D remains ambiguous. V was trimmed by 5 bases and J by 0 bases, leaving 5 bases between them. The germline V gene has CDR1 SGHTA and CDR2 FQGNSA. The CDR3 covers 12 residues. Written as DNA, the CDR3 is TGTGCCAGCAGCAAGAGCTCCTACGAGCAGTACTTC. Its translation: CASSKSSYEQYF.

The chain employs TRBV7-9 and TRBJ1-2; tentative D call: TRBD1 (5 bases). The V end was cut by 2 bases, the J end by 6 bases, with 10 bases between. This CDR3 spans 13 amino acids. CDR1 is SEHNR and CDR2 is FQNEAQ in the germline V gene (reference sequence). The CDR3 DNA is TGTGCCAGCAGCTTAAGATTAGGGGATGGCTACACCTTC. Its protein is CASSLRLGDGYTF.

The chain uses TRBV7-4 and TRBJ2-1, with TRBD1 matching 7 bases. The CDR3 loop spans 14 amino acids. From germline, CDR1 is SGHVT and CDR2 SQSDAQ. The V segment lost 0 bases and the J segment 4 bases; nucleotides outside the gene matches: 0. In nucleotides, the CDR3 is TGTGCCAGCAGCTTAGCGACAGGGTACAATGAGCAGTTCTTC. Translating it yields CASSLATGYNEQFF.

The sample holds a few counts of this clonotype. The V and J genes are TRBV6-2 or TRBV6-3 and TRBJ2-3, with TRBD1 matching 8 bases. The CDR3 covers 15 residues. CDR1 and CDR2 from the germline V gene are MNHEY and SVGEGT. Unmatched junction bases numbered 11, after V lost 6 bases and J lost 6 bases. For the CDR3, the DNA is TGTGCCAGCAGCACCGGGACAGGAGTCCACGATACGCAGTATTTT. It codes for CASSTGTGVHDTQYF.

This clonotype was observed a handful of times. This chain links TRBV7-2 with TRBJ2-1; the D is unclear. The germline V gene encodes CDR1 SGHTA and CDR2 FQGNSA. The CDR3 covers 12 residues. V gave up 1 base and J gave up 8 bases, with 6 bases separating them. The CDR3 DNA reads TGTGCCAGCAGCTTAGTAGTTTATGAGCAGTTCTTC. This gives the protein CASSLVVYEQFF.

In its sample, this clonotype was seen a few times. The V and J genes are TRBV6-2 or TRBV6-3 and TRBJ2-1, with unresolved D. V lost 2 bases, J lost 4 bases, and 12 bases lay in between. The CDR3 is made up of 15 amino acids. Germline V gene sequence: CDR1 MNHEY, CDR2 SVGEGT. Here the CDR3 reads CASSYPDVYYNEQFF. The CDR3 DNA is TGTGCCAGCAGTTACCCAGACGTATATTACAATGAGCAGTTCTTC.

The V call is TRBV29-1, the J call TRBJ1-5, with D tentatively TRBD1 (5 bases). Trimming took 5 bases from V and 6 from J, leaving 11 bases between them. This CDR3 is built from 12 residues. Germline loops: CDR1 SQVTM, CDR2 ANQGSEA. The chain's CDR3 is CSVSDSPQPQHF. The CDR3 nucleotides read TGCAGCGTTTCTGACAGCCCTCAGCCCCAGCATTTT.

This clonotype was counted ten times or more. The chain has TRBV7-2 and TRBJ2-3; D unclear. The CDR3 contains 17 residues. Germline loops: CDR1 SGHTA, CDR2 FQGNSA. Deletions cut 5 bases from V and 1 base from J, with 19 bases between. DNA of the CDR3: TGTGCCAGCAGCCCATCTCCACTGTTTGTAGGCACAGATACGCAGTATTTT. This gives the protein CASSPSPLFVGTDTQYF.

This clonotype was counted a few times. This chain uses TRBV7-2 with TRBJ2-3; D gene unclear. This CDR3 has 15 amino acids. Trimming took off 3 bases at V and 6 bases at J, with 16 bases between the two ends. In germline, CDR1 is SGHTA, CDR2 FQGNSA. The DNA of the CDR3 is TGTGCCAGCAGCTTCCCGTCGCCCGGTCTCGATACGCAGTATTTT. Translation: CASSFPSPGLDTQYF.

V gene TRBV12-3 or TRBV12-4 combines with J gene TRBJ1-5; D perhaps matches TRBD1 (6 bases). The length of the CDR3 is 15 residues. The V end lost 4 bases, the J end lost 5 bases, and 15 bases lay between the germline ends. The CDR3 reads CASSSGTRPDQPQHF. The CDR3 DNA reads as TGTGCCAGCAGTTCGGGGACAAGACCCGATCAGCCCCAGCATTTT.

This sequence joins TRBV28 and TRBJ1-5; no reliable D call. V lost 3 bases to trimming and J lost 5 bases, with 17 bases between them. Looked up from germline, CDR1 is MDHEN and CDR2 is SYDVKM. This CDR3 has 16 amino acids. The CDR3 region is CASSFFPRMGDQPQHF. DNA of the CDR3: TGTGCCAGCAGTTTTTTCCCCCGCATGGGTGATCAGCCCCAGCATTTT.

The V gene is TRBV7-2, the J gene TRBJ1-2, with D perhaps matching TRBD1 (5 bases). The CDR3 covers 15 residues. The germline gives CDR1 SGHTA, CDR2 FQGNSA. V dropped 3 bases and J dropped 4 bases, with 15 bases sitting between them. The CDR3 protein is CASSFSSGGLYGYTF. In DNA form, the CDR3 reads TGTGCCAGCAGCTTCTCTTCCGGGGGACTCTATGGCTACACCTTC.